This TCR beta chain is from a study of long-term antiretroviral therapy in people with HIV. All participants with HIV were treated in the United States. Roughly 0.85-11 million cryopreserved PBMC were held in samples before DNA extraction. Study-level findings and limits: Against controls, HIV repertoires showed narrower ranges of CDR3 length. ART adherence, viral resistance and therapy changes went unrecorded.

The V end lost 1 base, the J end lost 0 bases, and 10 bases lay between the germline ends. Germline values: CDR1 SGHDN, CDR2 FVKESK. The CDR3 consists of 15 residues. Survey-level resolution applied to immunoSEQ assay v3.0. Here immunoSEQ multiplex PCR was the method, and the copy in TCRdb shows in-frame clones only, minus some. This sample has 12,000 or so clones, with 65% to 85% found just once. In the case of this clone: Its antigen remains unknown.

This specimen was unsorted PBMCs, taken 0.8 years before starting antiretroviral therapy. The sequence derives from a woman in her 40s with HIV. J is TRBJ2-7 and V is TRBV14, with D maybe TRBD1 (5 bases). CDR3 residues: CASSQGTRDSYEQYF. DNA of the CDR3: TGTGCCAGCAGCCAAGGGACACGAGACTCCTACGAGCAGTACTTC. Variable domain in full (rest from reference TRBV14 and TRBJ2-7): EAGVTQFPSHSVIEKGQTVTLRCDPISGHDNLYWYRRVMGKEIKFLLHFVKESKQDESGMPNNRFLAERTGGTYSTLKVQPAELEDSGVYFCASSQGTRDSYEQYFGPGTRLTVT.